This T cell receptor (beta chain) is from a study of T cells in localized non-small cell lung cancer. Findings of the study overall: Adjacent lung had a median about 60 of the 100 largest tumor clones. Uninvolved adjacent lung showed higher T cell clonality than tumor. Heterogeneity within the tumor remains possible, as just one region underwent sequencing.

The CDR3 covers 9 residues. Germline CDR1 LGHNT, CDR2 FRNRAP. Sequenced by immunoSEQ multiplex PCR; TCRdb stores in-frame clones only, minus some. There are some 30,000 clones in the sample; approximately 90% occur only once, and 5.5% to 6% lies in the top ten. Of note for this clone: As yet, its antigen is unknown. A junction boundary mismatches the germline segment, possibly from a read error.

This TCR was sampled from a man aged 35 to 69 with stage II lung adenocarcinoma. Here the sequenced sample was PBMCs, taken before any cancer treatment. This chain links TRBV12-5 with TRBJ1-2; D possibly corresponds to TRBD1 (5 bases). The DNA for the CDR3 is TGTGCTAGTGGTTTGGATGACAGCTTC. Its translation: CASGLDDSF. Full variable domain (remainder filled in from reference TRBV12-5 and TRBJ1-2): DARVTQTPRHKVTEMGQEVTMRCQPILGHNTVFWYRQTMMQGLELLAYFRNRAPLDDSGMPKDRFSAEMPDATLATLKIQPSEPRDSAVYFCASGLDDSFGSGTRLTVV.